Listed here are 18 T cell receptor beta chains from one sample, sequenced in a study of blood T cell repertoires in COVID-19. Using immunoSEQ multiplex PCR, the repertoire was profiled, and TCRdb retains in-frame clones only, with some absent. The data show 150,000 to 200,000 clones, roughly 87% seen once. The source material was peripheral blood. The receptors shown here come from a woman aged 50 to 60 with acute or convalescent COVID-19.

This clone was observed once. The chain has TRBV5-6 and TRBJ1-2; D gene uncertain. Between the trimmed V and J ends, which lost 3 bases and 5 bases, there was a span of 11 bases. This CDR3 contains 13 residues. Germline V lookup: CDR1 SGHDT, CDR2 YYEEEE. This CDR3 is CASSSPGDYGYTF. The CDR3 DNA is TGTGCCAGCAGCTCTCCGGGAGATTATGGCTACACCTTC.

The V gene is TRBV19, the J gene TRBJ1-5, with a possible D match to TRBD1 (5 bases). V lost 9 bases, J lost 0 bases, and 6 bases lay in between. The length of the CDR3 is 12 residues. Germline-derived CDR1 and CDR2 are LNHDA and SQIVND (reference sequence). In DNA, the CDR3 is TGTGCCAGCAGGGTTAGCAATCAGCCCCAGCATTTT. This codes for CASRVSNQPQHF.

This clone was counted ten times or more. The rearrangement joins TRBV4-1 to TRBJ2-1; 10 bases are a match to TRBD1. Unmatched junction bases numbered 1, after V lost 1 base and J lost 4 bases. This CDR3 comprises 15 residues. Germline-derived CDR1 and CDR2 are MGHRA and YSYEKL. The CDR3 spells CASSQGTGGYNEQFF. The DNA for the CDR3 is TGCGCCAGCAGCCAAGGGACAGGGGGATACAATGAGCAGTTCTTC.

The J gene is TRBJ2-7, the V gene TRBV5-4, with 9 bases aligning to TRBD1. V shed 0 bases, J shed 3 bases, and the junction held 7 bases outside the gene matches. This CDR3 is 16 amino acids long. Germline V CDR1 and CDR2: SGHNT, YYREEE (reference sequence). Here the CDR3 reads CASSLGGDRAVYEQYF. In DNA, the CDR3 is TGTGCCAGCAGCTTGGGGGGGGACAGGGCGGTCTACGAGCAGTACTTC.

The V gene is TRBV5-6, the J gene TRBJ2-7; 7 bases agree with TRBD1. The CDR3 is made up of 15 amino acids. Germline CDR1 SGHDT, CDR2 YYEEEE. V shed 0 bases and J 4 bases; nucleotides not matched to a gene: 7. The CDR3 coding sequence is TGTGCCAGCAGCTTGGAGGGCAGGGGGTTTTACGAGCAGTACTTC. The encoded protein is CASSLEGRGFYEQYF.

The chain uses TRBV7-2 and TRBJ1-6; 8 positions agree with TRBD1. The CDR3 runs 16 residues. V lost 1 base to trimming and J lost 4 bases; unmatched junction nucleotides: 3. Germline lookup yields CDR1 SGHTA and CDR2 FQGNSA. The CDR3 is CASSLDGTGYNSPLHF. The CDR3 DNA reads as TGTGCCAGCAGCTTAGATGGGACAGGTTATAATTCACCCCTCCACTTT.

V usage is TRBV7-8 and J usage is TRBJ1-1; D not resolved. Germline V gene lookup returns CDR1 SGHVS and CDR2 FQNEAQ. CDR3 length: 14 amino acids. V lost 8 bases to trimming and J lost 0 bases, with 13 bases between them. CDR3 loop: CASLDRGMNTEAFF. The CDR3 DNA is TGTGCCAGCCTCGATAGAGGGATGAACACTGAAGCTTTCTTT.

The rearrangement joins TRBV2 to TRBJ1-4, with TRBD1 matching over 10 bases. The CDR3 is 14 amino acids. Trimming at V came to 7 bases and at J to 8 bases, leaving 7 bases not matched to a gene. Germline V gene sequence: CDR1 SNHLY, CDR2 FYNNEI. The CDR3 bases are TGTGCCAGCATTGGGACAGGGGAACAGGAAAAACTGTTTTTT. As protein: CASIGTGEQEKLFF.

The chain is built from TRBV9 and TRBJ2-1, with 7 nucleotides matching TRBD1. Germline CDR1 reads SGDLS; CDR2 reads YYNGEE. This CDR3 has 17 amino acids. Trimming took 1 base from V and 9 from J; bases not matched to a gene: 16. The CDR3 nucleotides are TGTGCCAGCAGCGTAAGAATACAGGGGATTCGTCCCAGTGAGCAGTTCTTC. It codes for CASSVRIQGIRPSEQFF.

V and J are TRBV18 and TRBJ1-4; 9 positions agree with TRBD1. The CDR3 has 15 residues. V trimming: 3 bases; J trimming: 4 bases; junction bases outside the gene matches: 3. Germline values: CDR1 KGHSH, CDR2 LQKENI. The CDR3: CASSPLTGGNEKLFF. The CDR3 coding sequence is TGTGCCAGCTCACCGCTGACAGGGGGTAATGAAAAACTGTTTTTT.

In its sample, this clone was seen a few times. The rearrangement links TRBV6-5 to TRBJ1-1, with 9 positions matching TRBD1. With V trimmed by 5 bases and J by 5 bases, 9 bases remained unmatched. CDR3 length: 15 amino acids. From germline, CDR1 is MNHEY and CDR2 SVGAGI. CDR3 loop: CASSKTGQGWTEAFF. CDR3 nucleotides: TGTGCCAGCAGTAAGACGGGACAGGGTTGGACTGAAGCTTTCTTT.

The gene calls are TRBV6-2 or TRBV6-3 and TRBJ2-7, with D maybe TRBD2 (7 bases). The CDR3 has 18 amino acids. The germline CDR1 and CDR2 sequences are MNHEY and SVGEGT. Deletions cut 5 bases from V and 4 bases from J, with 27 bases between. The CDR3 DNA is TGTGCCAGCAGTCCCCCGCGGGGGCCGAAGGGGAAATCATACGAGCAGTACTTC. Translation: CASSPPRGPKGKSYEQYF.

This clone has a single count. The rearrangement links TRBV20-1 to TRBJ1-2, with a weak D call TRBD1 (5 bases). Germline lookup yields CDR1 DFQATT and CDR2 SNEGSKA (reference sequence). V lost 3 bases and J lost 8, with 16 bases in between. CDR3 size: 13 residues. The CDR3 loop is CSASPTLGGGYTF. CDR3 nucleotides: TGCAGTGCTAGTCCGACTCTGGGGGGAGGCTACACCTTC.

The chain carries TRBV27 and TRBJ2-7, with 15 bases identical to TRBD2. CDR3 length: 13 residues. CDR1 is MNHEY and CDR2 is SMNVEV in the germline V gene (reference sequence). V trimming: 9 bases; J trimming: 10 bases; junction bases outside the gene matches: 7. CDR3 nucleotides: TGTGCCAGTAAGGGACTAGCGGGAGGAGGACAGTACTTC. Its translation is CASKGLAGGGQYF.

CDR3 region: CAITENTAGSIGEQYF. CDR3 bases: TGTGCCATCACCGAAAATACAGCGGGATCAATAGGCGAGCAGTACTTC. The chain recombines TRBV10-3 with TRBJ2-7, with 7 bases lining up with TRBD2. The germline gives CDR1 ENHRY, CDR2 SYGVKD. The ends lost 7 bases at V and 6 bases at J; junction bases unmatched: 18. CDR3 size: 16 residues.

V is TRBV19 and J is TRBJ2-5; TRBD2 agrees at 7 bases. The CDR3 is made up of 15 amino acids. Per germline, CDR1 LNHDA and CDR2 SQIVND (reference sequence). Trimming removed 5 bases from V and 1 base from J; junction bases left unmatched: 7. DNA for the CDR3: TGTGCCAGTAGTCCTGCGCGGGAGAGCCAAGAGACCCAGTACTTC. Protein: CASSPARESQETQYF.

The chain employs TRBV11-2 and TRBJ1-6; 7 bases are shared with TRBD1. Germline CDR1 SGHAT, CDR2 FQNNGV. CDR3 length: 14 amino acids. The V gene end was trimmed by 2 bases and the J gene end by 9 bases; junction bases not matched to a gene: 4. DNA for the CDR3: TGTGCCAGCAGCTTAAGGCAGGGGGGTTCACCCCTCCACTTT. Translation gives CASSLRQGGSPLHF.

This chain connects TRBV30 to TRBJ1-1; D unclear. This CDR3 region has 14 residues. The germline V gene has CDR1 GTSNPN and CDR2 SVGIG (reference sequence). Trimming removed 1 base at V and 0 bases at J, with 9 bases between. In DNA, the CDR3 is TGTGCCTGGAGTGAACTGAGGATGAACACTGAAGCTTTCTTT. Translated, it gives CAWSELRMNTEAFF.